The next 19 T cell receptor beta chains were all read from a single sample in a study of blood T cell repertoires in COVID-19 (dated by TCRdb to between 2020 and 2021). Preparation of the library involved the immunoSEQ multiplex PCR assay. Not all clones reach the TCRdb copy of this immuneACCESS table, which keeps in-frame sequences only. Checked studies attribute under half of the gap to unresolved V genes and leave the rest unexplained. Counted in this sample were 150,000 or so clones; almost 85% of them appeared once. Roughly 15% of the sample belongs to the ten largest clones. The material sequenced was peripheral blood. The receptors come from a human donor with acute or convalescent COVID-19. The donor label of this sample is uncertain.

The chain has TRBV2 and TRBJ1-4; tentative D call: TRBD1 (5 bases). Between the trimmed V and J ends, which lost 5 bases and 5 bases, there was a span of 9 bases. CDR3 length equals 13 residues. From germline, CDR1 is SNHLY and CDR2 FYNNEI. The CDR3 here is CASSSQGNEKLFF. The CDR3, as DNA: TGTGCCAGCAGTTCCCAGGGCAATGAAAAACTGTTTTTT.

There are a few counts of this clone. The V call is TRBV10-3, the J call TRBJ1-2; 8 nucleotides agree with TRBD1. Per germline, CDR1 ENHRY and CDR2 SYGVKD. The V segment lost 1 base and the J segment 0 bases; nucleotides outside the gene matches: 7. This CDR3 has 17 residues. This chain's CDR3 is CAISELTGATPNYGYTF. CDR3 DNA: TGTGCCATCAGTGAGTTGACAGGGGCTACTCCTAACTATGGCTACACCTTC.

The rearrangement links TRBV6-4 to TRBJ1-2; D gene unclear. The ends were cut back, 2 bases at V and 4 bases at J, with 11 bases in the middle. The CDR3 runs to 14 residues. Looked up from germline, CDR1 is MRHNA and CDR2 is SNTAGT. The CDR3 here is CASSDPGRSYGYTF. As DNA, the CDR3 is TGTGCCAGCAGTGACCCTGGTCGGAGCTATGGCTACACCTTC.

The chain has TRBV10-2 and TRBJ1-4; D might be TRBD1 (5 bases). This CDR3 has 16 residues. The V gene lost 0 bases and the J gene lost 6 bases, with 14 bases spanning the gap. From germline, CDR1 is WSHSY and CDR2 SAAADI. The CDR3 protein is CASSESGRGEYEKLFF. The CDR3 coding sequence is TGCGCCAGCAGTGAGTCGGGAAGGGGCGAGTATGAAAAACTGTTTTTT.

The V call is TRBV4-3, the J call TRBJ1-1; D ambiguous. V was pared by 1 base and J by 3 bases, with 15 bases between. Germline CDR1 LGHNA, CDR2 YSLEER. There are 16 residues in the CDR3. The CDR3 here is CASSQGYGGADTEAFF. For the CDR3, the DNA is TGCGCCAGCAGCCAAGGGTACGGTGGCGCGGACACTGAAGCTTTCTTT.

The chain combines TRBV5-1 with TRBJ2-5, with D possibly TRBD2 on 5 matching bases. This CDR3 has 12 residues. V was cut by 6 bases and J by 5 bases, with 11 bases left in between. Germline loops: CDR1 SGHRS, CDR2 YFSETQ. The CDR3 nucleotides are TGCGCCAGCAACGAGGGTGTGGAGACCCAGTACTTC. Translation gives CASNEGVETQYF.

The chain has TRBV3-1 (or the pseudogene TRBV3-2) and TRBJ1-2; no clear D. V was pared by 1 base and J by 7 bases, with 13 bases between. This CDR3 spans 14 amino acids. CDR1 and CDR2 from the germline V gene are LGHDT and YNNKEL (reference sequence). CDR3 DNA: TGTGCCAGCAGCCAAGGCGACCGCCGGGTTGGCTACACCTTC. It encodes CASSQGDRRVGYTF.

The chain carries TRBV2 and TRBJ1-1; possibly TRBD1 for D (6 bases). The CDR3 sequence is 13 residues long. From germline, CDR1 is SNHLY and CDR2 FYNNEI. V shed 5 bases and J shed 4 bases, with 11 bases lying between them. CDR3 region: CASSKTTGTEAFF. Written as DNA, the CDR3 is TGTGCCAGCAGTAAGACGACAGGCACTGAAGCTTTCTTT.

The chain links TRBV19 to TRBJ2-2; TRBD1 agrees at 10 bases. The length of the CDR3 is 15 residues. Germline V gives CDR1 LNHDA, CDR2 SQIVND (reference sequence). The ends lost 6 bases at V and 5 bases at J; junction bases unmatched: 6. The CDR3 loop is CASRPGTGDTGELFF. The CDR3 DNA sequence: TGTGCCAGTAGGCCCGGGACAGGGGATACCGGGGAGCTGTTTTTT.

The chain links TRBV6-5 to TRBJ2-1; 10 nucleotides line up with TRBD2. CDR1 and CDR2 (germline): MNHEY, SVGAGI. The CDR3 is 14 amino acids. V gave up 7 bases and J gave up 7 bases; unmatched junction bases: 7. The DNA of the CDR3 is TGTGCCAGCACTATAGCGGGGGGTACTAATGAGCAGTTCTTC. Amino acid sequence: CASTIAGGTNEQFF.

The chain links TRBV5-1 to TRBJ2-2; weak D call: TRBD1 (6 bases). The CDR3 is 15 residues long. Trimming removed 0 bases from V and 6 bases from J, with 12 bases in between. Germline V gene sequence: CDR1 SGHRS, CDR2 YFSETQ. The DNA for the CDR3 is TGCGCCAGCAGCTTGGCAGAATACAGGGCCGGGGAGCTGTTTTTT. It encodes CASSLAEYRAGELFF.

V and J are TRBV6-5 and TRBJ2-7; 10 positions agree with TRBD1. This CDR3 contains 15 residues. Trimming cost V 8 bases and J 6 bases; bases outside gene matches: 13. Germline V CDR1 and CDR2: MNHEY, SVGAGI. The chain's CDR3 is CASSQDRGFLVEQYF. The CDR3 DNA is TGTGCCAGCTCGCAGGACAGGGGGTTTCTGGTCGAGCAGTACTTC.

The chain links TRBV7-9 to TRBJ2-7; 9 nucleotides match TRBD1. Per the germline V gene, CDR1 is SEHNR and CDR2 is FQNEAQ (reference sequence). Losses at the gene ends were 4 bases for V and 2 bases for J; bases not matched to a gene: 6. The CDR3 is made up of 15 amino acids. CDR3 coding DNA: TGTGCCAGCAGCTCTGACAGGGGGAGGGCCTACGAGCAGTACTTC. Translating gives CASSSDRGRAYEQYF.

This clone was counted only a few times. This sample includes further DNA sequences coding for the same CDR3. V is TRBV30 and J is TRBJ2-3, with D possibly TRBD1 on 5 matching bases. Germline V gene data show CDR1 as GTSNPN and CDR2 as SVGIG (reference sequence). V lost 5 bases and J lost 2, with 11 bases in between. This CDR3 has 13 residues. The DNA for the CDR3 is TGTGCCTGGTCTCAGGGCTCCACAGATACGCAGTATTTT. This encodes CAWSQGSTDTQYF.

The genes are TRBV28 and TRBJ1-4; D unclear. Germline CDR1 is MDHEN and CDR2 is SYDVKM. The V end was cut by 5 bases, the J end by 2 bases, with 9 bases between. The CDR3 contains 14 residues. CDR3: CASSLQSTNEKLFF. The CDR3, as DNA: TGTGCCAGCAGTCTGCAGTCTACTAATGAAAAACTGTTTTTT.

The CDR3 DNA sequence: TGTGCCAGCAGTTACAGGGAAACAGGGTTGCCCGGGGAGCTGTTTTTT. Translation: CASSYRETGLPGELFF. V and J are TRBV6-5 and TRBJ2-2, with D possibly matching TRBD1 (6 bases). Between the trimmed V and J ends, which lost 2 bases and 6 bases, there was a span of 16 bases. Germline-derived CDR1 and CDR2 are MNHEY and SVGAGI. CDR3 size: 16 residues.

The gene calls are TRBV5-1 and TRBJ2-5; 11 positions agree with TRBD1. The CDR3 is made up of 16 amino acids. Germline CDR1 SGHRS, CDR2 YFSETQ. V dropped 0 bases and J dropped 3; count of bases not matched to a gene: 4. CDR3 protein: CASSLVPGQGEETQYF. The CDR3 DNA sequence: TGCGCCAGCAGCTTGGTACCGGGACAGGGGGAAGAGACCCAGTACTTC.

The chain joins TRBV5-4 to TRBJ1-2; D remains ambiguous. The CDR3 runs to 15 residues. Trimming left V 0 bases short and J 7 bases short, with 16 bases between. The germline V gene has CDR1 SGHNT and CDR2 YYREEE (reference sequence). CDR3 sequence (DNA): TGTGCCAGCAGCTTGGCCGGGCGGGGTAGCGTTGGCTACACCTTC. It is translated as CASSLAGRGSVGYTF.

The chain has TRBV18 and TRBJ2-7; unclear D gene. Germline CDR1 reads KGHSH; CDR2 reads LQKENI. The ends were cut back, 3 bases at V and 6 bases at J, with 9 bases in the middle. The CDR3 length is 12 residues. The CDR3 DNA reads as TGTGCCAGCTCACCCCGGGTGGGCGAGCAGTACTTC. It encodes CASSPRVGEQYF.